This passage covers 10 T cell receptor beta chains from one sample sequenced in a study of T cells in Graves' hyperthyroidism and ophthalmopathy. TCR beta CDR3 sequences were amplified from RNA transcripts. When the TCR CDR3 underwent first-round RT-PCR, the HTBI primer set was used. TCRdb re-analysed the multiplex PCR reads in MiXCR, keeping a single row per CDR3 protein. The sample yields 450,000 to 650,000 distinct CDR3 sequences, 14% seen once. The sample was blood. Every receptor here comes from a young woman with Graves' ophthalmopathy.

The chain employs TRBV4-1 and TRBJ2-5; 9 bases fit TRBD1. Trimming removed 4 bases from V and 3 bases from J; junction bases left unmatched: 15. From germline, CDR1 is MGHRA and CDR2 YSYEKL. This CDR3 has 18 amino acids. The CDR3 nucleotides read TGCGCCAGCAGCCTCCTGGGGACCTACAGGGGGCCGAAAGAGACCCAGTACTTC. Its translation is CASSLLGTYRGPKETQYF.

Concerning this clonotype itself: It may be a read error: a sequence one base away is much more abundant. No conserved phenylalanine or tryptophan is present at the end of the CDR3, so a read error is the likely explanation. The genes are TRBV27 and TRBJ1-1, with D tentatively TRBD1 (5 bases). The CDR3 consists of 15 residues. The germline V gene has CDR1 MNHEY and CDR2 SMNVEV (reference sequence). The germline V and J ends were trimmed by 2 bases and 5 bases, with 15 bases remaining between them. The CDR3 loop reads CASSLRNRWGTEAFS. DNA for the CDR3: TGTGCCAGCAGTTTAAGAAACAGGTGGGGAACTGAAGCTTTCTCT.

This clonotype was recorded at least ten times. In DNA, the CDR3 is TGCAGTGCTTCGGAGGAGTACGAGCAGTACTTC. Amino acids: CSASEEYEQYF. The V call is TRBV20-1, the J call TRBJ2-7, with TRBD2 as a possible D gene (5 bases). The V gene's germline CDR1 is DFQATT and CDR2 SNEGSKA (reference sequence). This CDR3 has 11 residues. The ends were cut back, 5 bases at V and 4 bases at J, with 9 bases in the middle.

There are many counts of this clonotype. The chain has TRBV6-2 or TRBV6-3 and TRBJ2-1, with TRBD2 matching 14 bases. Trimming removed 0 bases from V and 6 bases from J; junction bases left unmatched: 4. The CDR3 has 17 amino acids. Per the germline V gene, CDR1 is MNHEY and CDR2 is SVGEGT. The CDR3: CASSYSRTSGRSNEQFF. The CDR3 bases are TGTGCCAGCAGTTACTCGAGGACTAGCGGGAGGAGCAATGAGCAGTTCTTC.

This clonotype was observed a handful of times. This chain connects TRBV6-2 or TRBV6-3 to TRBJ2-5; 8 bases match TRBD1. Looked up from germline, CDR1 is MNHEY and CDR2 is SVGEGT. Trimming removed 0 bases from V and 0 bases from J; junction bases left unmatched: 9. The CDR3 spans 18 residues. The CDR3 spells CASSYSGQGLGYQETQYF. The CDR3 DNA reads as TGTGCCAGCAGTTACTCCGGACAGGGACTCGGTTACCAAGAGACCCAGTACTTC.

The chain is built from TRBV29-1 and TRBJ1-2; TRBD1 might be the D (6 bases). This CDR3 has 12 amino acids. The V gene's germline CDR1 is SQVTM and CDR2 ANQGSEA. The V end was cut by 4 bases, the J end by 5 bases, with 11 bases between. The CDR3 loop reads CSVARGVYGYTF. DNA for the CDR3: TGCAGCGTTGCTAGGGGGGTTTATGGCTACACCTTC.

This clonotype was detected a few times. V gene TRBV20-1 combines with J gene TRBJ2-1; D gene uncertain. The germline V and J ends were trimmed by 0 bases and 0 bases, with 9 bases remaining between them. There are 15 residues in the CDR3. Germline-derived CDR1 and CDR2 are DFQATT and SNEGSKA (reference sequence). The CDR3 spells CSAREGGRSYNEQFF. The CDR3 DNA reads TGCAGTGCTAGAGAAGGCGGACGCTCCTACAATGAGCAGTTCTTC.

This clonotype was detected ten times or more. V usage is TRBV20-1 and J usage is TRBJ1-2; 9 positions agree with TRBD1. With V trimmed by 3 bases and J by 5 bases, 7 bases remained unmatched. Germline V gene sequence: CDR1 DFQATT, CDR2 SNEGSKA (reference sequence). The CDR3 has 14 residues. The CDR3 DNA reads TGCAGTGCTAGTGGGGACAGGGTGCGGTATGGCTACACCTTC. It translates to CSASGDRVRYGYTF.

This clonotype has at least ten counts. The rearrangement links TRBV20-1 to TRBJ1-1; D not resolved. The ends were cut back, 3 bases at V and 5 bases at J, with 16 bases in the middle. The germline gives CDR1 DFQATT, CDR2 SNEGSKA (reference sequence). The CDR3 is 14 residues long. This chain's CDR3 is CSASPALTKTEAFF. In DNA form, the CDR3 reads TGCAGTGCTAGTCCTGCCCTGACCAAGACTGAAGCTTTCTTT.

This clonotype was counted at least ten times. The genes are TRBV3-1 and TRBJ2-7; 11 nucleotides line up with TRBD1. V was clipped by 0 bases and J by 5 bases; unmatched bases: 6. The germline V gene has CDR1 LGHDT and CDR2 YNNKEL (reference sequence). The CDR3 spans 16 residues. The CDR3 region has the DNA TGTGCCAGCAGCCAAGATCGGCGGACAGGGGGCGACGAGCAGTACTTC. It codes for CASSQDRRTGGDEQYF.